The 28 T cell receptor beta chains presented below share a single source sample, sequenced in a study of T cell changes during pregnancy in multiple sclerosis. The assay was immunoSEQ multiplex PCR, and TCRdb's table has in-frame clones only and misses some. The sample lists more than 45,000 clones, around 92% seen once, with approximately 0.64% in the top ten. Sample: CD4+ T cells from peripheral blood mononuclear cells, taken after pregnancy. These TCRs come from a female donor with multiple sclerosis, enrolled in a pregnancy study.

This rearrangement joins TRBV6-6 to TRBJ2-1, with TRBD2 identical over 15 bases. Germline CDR1 MNHNY, CDR2 SVGAGI (reference sequence). The V gene end was trimmed by 7 bases and the J gene end by 9 bases; junction bases not matched to a gene: 10. This CDR3 region has 16 residues. The CDR3 DNA reads TGTGCCAGCACTCCCTCTGGACTAGCGGGGGGGGGTGAGCAGTTCTTC. It yields the protein CASTPSGLAGGGEQFF.

This chain uses TRBV4-3 with TRBJ2-3; maybe TRBD1 (6 bases). Germline CDR1 reads LGHNA; CDR2 reads YSLEER. V was clipped by 0 bases and J by 2 bases, with 12 bases between them. The CDR3 totals 16 residues. In DNA, the CDR3 is TGCGCCAGCAGCCAAGAAAACAGGGTAGTCACAGATACGCAGTATTTT. Translating it yields CASSQENRVVTDTQYF.

This chain uses TRBV29-1 with TRBJ1-1; D is perhaps TRBD1 (5 bases). The CDR3 loop spans 14 amino acids. Looked up from germline, CDR1 is SQVTM and CDR2 is ANQGSEA. V lost 7 bases and J 2 bases, leaving 17 bases between the germline ends. CDR3 sequence reads: CSAALRGHNTEAFF. CDR3 in DNA: TGCAGCGCTGCCCTGCGGGGCCACAACACTGAAGCTTTCTTT. The variable domain in full, completed from reference TRBV29-1 and TRBJ1-1, reads SAVISQKPSRDICQRGTSLTIQCQVDSQVTMMFWYRQQPGQSLTLIATANQGSEATYESGFVIDKFPISRPNLTFSTLTVSNMSPEDSSIYLCSAALRGHNTEAFFGQGTRLTVV.

V gene TRBV7-7 combines with J gene TRBJ2-5; D perhaps matches TRBD1 (6 bases). Between the trimmed V and J ends, which lost 3 bases and 2 bases, there was a span of 7 bases. Germline V gives CDR1 SSHAT, CDR2 FNYEAQ (reference sequence). The CDR3 consists of 13 residues. The CDR3 here is CASSFGQQETQYF. CDR3 nucleotide sequence: TGTGCCAGCAGCTTCGGACAGCAAGAGACCCAGTACTTC.

The CDR3 here is CASKEGTNSGNTIYF. The CDR3 region has the DNA TGTGCCAGCAAGGAGGGGACCAACTCTGGAAACACCATATATTTT. V gene TRBV2 combines with J gene TRBJ1-3; perhaps TRBD1 as D (5 bases). The CDR3 contains 15 residues. Germline CDR1 and CDR2: SNHLY and FYNNEI. Trimming left V 7 bases short and J 0 bases short, with 13 bases between.

J is TRBJ2-1 and V is TRBV10-3; TRBD2 matches 12 bases. Germline trimming cut 2 bases from V and 5 bases from J; bases unmatched to any gene: 1. The CDR3 has 15 amino acids. Germline V CDR1 and CDR2: ENHRY, SYGVKD. CDR3 sequence (DNA): TGTGCCATCAGTGAGCTAGCGGGGGGGAACAATGAGCAGTTCTTC. This encodes CAISELAGGNNEQFF.

The chain joins TRBV18 to TRBJ1-1; D gene uncertain. In germline, CDR1 is KGHSH, CDR2 LQKENI. With 6 bases removed from V and 0 bases from J, the gap between germline ends came to 8 bases. The CDR3 runs 13 residues. The CDR3 reads CASSAPLNTEAFF. CDR3 sequence (DNA): TGTGCCAGCTCGGCCCCTTTGAACACTGAAGCTTTCTTT.

This chain joins TRBV27 and TRBJ1-2; D ambiguous. Germline V CDR1 and CDR2: MNHEY, SMNVEV (reference sequence). The CDR3 has 15 residues. V lost 6 bases, J lost 4 bases, and 18 bases lay in between. CDR3 amino acids: CASRGYWQEPYGYTF. CDR3 DNA: TGTGCCAGCAGAGGTTACTGGCAGGAACCCTATGGCTACACCTTC.

The chain recombines TRBV7-5 with TRBJ2-4; no DNA check was done on the table's D call, TRBD1. TRBV7-5 is given as a pseudogene. The CDR3 is made up of 15 amino acids. The chain's CDR3 is CARSLAGQGKNIQYF. The CDR3 DNA follows: TGTGCCAGAAGCTTAGCGGGACAGGGCAAAAACATTCAGTACTTC.

The V gene is TRBV6-5, the J gene TRBJ1-2, with D possibly being TRBD1 (6 bases). Germline loops: CDR1 MNHEY, CDR2 SVGAGI. V lost 0 bases and J 8 bases, leaving 16 bases between the germline ends. The CDR3 spans 15 residues. Here the CDR3 DNA reads TGTGCCAGCAGTTACTCGAATATCGCAGGGGTAGGCTACACCTTC. It translates to CASSYSNIAGVGYTF.

The chain couples TRBV5-1 to TRBJ1-5, with TRBD1 identical over 8 bases. Per the germline V gene, CDR1 is SGHRS and CDR2 is YFSETQ. J gave up 2 bases and V 0 bases, and 4 bases lay outside the gene matches. The CDR3 has 16 amino acids. CDR3 DNA sequence: TGCGCCAGCAGCTTGGGGGGGGGACAGGGCAATCAGCCCCAGCATTTT. Translating it yields CASSLGGGQGNQPQHF.

The chain uses TRBV19 and TRBJ2-5, with D possibly matching TRBD1 (6 bases). The CDR3 is 14 residues long. Germline V gene lookup returns CDR1 LNHDA and CDR2 SQIVND (reference sequence). V gave up 6 bases and J gave up 2 bases, with 13 bases separating them. For the CDR3, the DNA is TGTGCCAGTAGGCCGTGGGGGCATCAAGAGACCCAGTACTTC. It specifies CASRPWGHQETQYF.

The CDR3 DNA reads as TGTGCCAGCAGCTTAGCGCCCCCACTAGCGTACTACAATGAGCAGTTCTTC. It translates to CASSLAPPLAYYNEQFF. V usage is TRBV7-2 and J usage is TRBJ2-1; 7 nucleotides align to TRBD2. Per germline, CDR1 SGHTA and CDR2 FQGNSA. The CDR3 consists of 17 residues. The V segment lost 0 bases and the J segment 3 bases; nucleotides outside the gene matches: 8.

The rearrangement joins TRBV2 to TRBJ2-2; 7 positions agree with TRBD1. This CDR3 contains 15 residues. Losses at the gene ends were 7 bases for V and 0 bases for J; bases not matched to a gene: 5. The germline CDR1 and CDR2 sequences are SNHLY and FYNNEI. The CDR3 loop is CASKGGAPNTGELFF. CDR3 in DNA: TGTGCCAGCAAAGGGGGCGCGCCGAACACCGGGGAGCTGTTTTTT.

This sequence joins TRBV11-1 and TRBJ2-5; 9 positions match TRBD2. CDR3 length equals 16 residues. Germline V gene lookup returns CDR1 SGHAT and CDR2 FQDESV (reference sequence). The V segment lost 4 bases and the J segment 3 bases; nucleotides outside the gene matches: 9. The CDR3 region has the DNA TGTGCCAGCAGCTCCTGGAGCGGGGGGTCCGAAGAGACCCAGTACTTC. Protein sequence: CASSSWSGGSEETQYF.

The gene calls are TRBV6-5 and TRBJ2-7; the D is unclear. V was shortened by 6 bases and J by 0 bases, with 12 bases between the two germline ends. This CDR3 has 14 amino acids. CDR1 and CDR2 (germline): MNHEY, SVGAGI. Written as DNA, the CDR3 is TGTGCCAGCAGGCCGACCCGGAGCTCCTACGAGCAGTACTTC. The encoded protein is CASRPTRSSYEQYF.

The chain has TRBV19 and TRBJ1-6; D perhaps matches TRBD1 (5 bases). This CDR3 has 14 residues. Trimming stripped 8 bases from V and 7 bases from J, with 15 bases between. CDR1 LNHDA and CDR2 SQIVND come from the germline V gene (reference sequence). The CDR3 DNA follows: TGTGCCAGTCGGCCCAGGGCCCCCAATTCACCCCTCCACTTT. Translating gives CASRPRAPNSPLHF.

The V and J genes are TRBV6-6 and TRBJ1-1; possibly TRBD1 for D (5 bases). Trimming cost V 5 bases and J 4 bases, with 8 bases left between them. Germline CDR1 MNHNY, CDR2 SVGAGI (reference sequence). This CDR3 contains 12 residues. The CDR3 here is CASSRQGTEAFF. As DNA, the CDR3 is TGTGCCAGCAGTCGTCAGGGCACTGAAGCTTTCTTT.

The rearrangement joins TRBV29-1 to TRBJ1-1; maybe TRBD1 (5 bases). In germline, CDR1 is SQVTM, CDR2 ANQGSEA. Trimming took 1 base from V and 4 from J, leaving 10 bases between them. This CDR3 has 13 amino acids. The CDR3 is CSVEGRVGTEAFF. Here the CDR3 DNA reads TGCAGCGTTGAAGGCAGGGTGGGCACTGAAGCTTTCTTT.

J is TRBJ2-7 and V is TRBV18, with D possibly matching TRBD1 (6 bases). The CDR3 loop spans 12 amino acids. V was shortened by 5 bases and J by 5 bases, with 10 bases between the two germline ends. CDR1 and CDR2 from the germline V gene are KGHSH and LQKENI. The chain's CDR3 is CASSKQGNEQYF. As DNA, the CDR3 is TGTGCCAGCTCAAAACAGGGTAACGAGCAGTACTTC.

CDR3: CATSRERQGLYEQYF. For the CDR3, the DNA is TGTGCCACCAGCAGAGAACGACAGGGGTTATACGAGCAGTACTTC. The rearrangement joins TRBV15 to TRBJ2-7; TRBD1 matches 8 bases. V shed 0 bases and J 4 bases; nucleotides not matched to a gene: 5. The CDR3 is 15 amino acids. CDR1 and CDR2 (germline): LNHNV, YYDKDF (reference sequence).

The chain has TRBV30 and TRBJ2-3; D is uncertain. CDR3 length equals 15 residues. Germline CDR1 GTSNPN, CDR2 SVGIG (reference sequence). Trimming took off 2 bases at V and 0 bases at J, with 12 bases between the two ends. Here the CDR3 reads CAWSYTRISTDTQYF. The CDR3 DNA sequence: TGTGCCTGGAGTTATACCAGGATTAGCACAGATACGCAGTATTTT.

V is TRBV15 and J is TRBJ2-1; tentatively, D is TRBD2 (7 bases). The CDR3 runs to 14 residues. With 6 bases removed from V and 8 bases from J, the gap between germline ends came to 17 bases. Germline V CDR1 and CDR2: LNHNV, YYDKDF (reference sequence). CDR3 sequence reads: CATRGGGRGYEQFF. Here the CDR3 DNA reads TGTGCCACCAGAGGGGGGGGTAGGGGGTATGAGCAGTTCTTC.

This chain joins TRBV5-1 and TRBJ2-5, with a possible D match to TRBD2 (5 bases). Germline CDR1 and CDR2: SGHRS and YFSETQ. CDR3 length: 13 residues. The germline V and J ends were trimmed by 0 bases and 3 bases, with 6 bases remaining between them. The CDR3 region is CASSLVGEETQYF. The CDR3 DNA is TGCGCCAGCAGCTTGGTCGGGGAAGAGACCCAGTACTTC. Looking up the rest from reference TRBV5-1 and TRBJ2-5 gives the full variable domain: KAGVTQTPRYLIKTRGQQVTLSCSPISGHRSVSWYQQTPGQGLQFLFEYFSETQRNKGNFPGRFSGRQFSNSRSEMNVSTLELGDSALYLCASSLVGEETQYFGPGTRLLVL.

This rearrangement joins TRBV5-1 to TRBJ1-1, with D hard to call. V lost 1 base, J lost 5 bases, and 18 bases lay in between. Per germline, CDR1 SGHRS and CDR2 YFSETQ. The CDR3 loop spans 16 amino acids. CDR3 in amino acids: CASSLTTSSRRTEAFF. CDR3 DNA: TGCGCCAGCAGCTTGACAACAAGCAGCCGCAGGACTGAAGCTTTCTTT.

The rearrangement joins TRBV7-3 to TRBJ2-7; D is possibly TRBD1 (5 bases). This CDR3 comprises 14 residues. V lost 2 bases, J lost 2 bases, and 10 bases lay in between. Germline-derived CDR1 and CDR2 are SGHTA and FQGTGA. The CDR3 DNA reads as TGTGCCAGCAGCTTACAGGGAACCACCTACGAGCAGTACTTC. Translated, it gives CASSLQGTTYEQYF.

This rearrangement joins TRBV5-1 to TRBJ1-1; D gene ambiguous. The CDR3 runs 14 residues. The V gene lost 2 bases and the J gene lost 4 bases, with 12 bases spanning the gap. Per the germline V gene, CDR1 is SGHRS and CDR2 is YFSETQ. CDR3 in amino acids: CASSFLDRGTEAFF. For the CDR3, the DNA is TGCGCCAGCAGCTTCCTTGACCGGGGCACTGAAGCTTTCTTT.

In its sample, this clone was seen once. This chain connects TRBV6-5 to TRBJ2-7; D may be TRBD2 (6 bases). Trimming removed 7 bases from V and 3 bases from J, with 13 bases in between. Per germline, CDR1 MNHEY and CDR2 SVGAGI. This CDR3 comprises 13 residues. For the CDR3, the DNA is TGTGCCAGCAAGCGACCGCGGGGCTACGAGCAGTACTTC. Amino acids: CASKRPRGYEQYF.